This T cell receptor beta chain was sequenced for a study of glioma-infiltrating T cells. TCR alpha and beta CDR3 regions were amplified from RNA using iRepertoire nested multiplex PCR. Input was roughly 95-450 ng of tissue mRNA or PBMC total RNA. TCRdb re-called the multiplex PCR reads through MiXCR, storing one row per CDR3 protein. The data show around 93,000 distinct CDR3 sequences, with 40% seen just once and around two fifths held by the top ten. On this clonotype: Its cognate antigen is unknown. A much larger clone lies a single base off, so this may be a read error.

Overall study findings and caveats: Gliomas, especially low-grade, showed above-expected tissue-blood divergence; non-neoplastic patients showed below.

This CDR3 spans 16 amino acids. The germline CDR1 and CDR2 sequences are SGHRS and YFSETQ. Sequencing was performed on glioma tissue, nonneoplastic brain tissue, or PBMCs (not recorded which). The source of this sequence is a human donor with low-grade glioma or glioblastoma, undergoing nonglioma brain surgery, or in good health (not recorded which). The rearrangement joins TRBV5-1 to TRBJ2-3; D not resolved. The CDR3 sequence is CANSLAAGASTDTQYF. CDR3 nucleotide sequence: TGCGCCAACAGCTTGGCGGCAGGAGCTAGCACAGATACGCAGTATTTT. Full variable domain (missing parts from reference TRBV5-1 and TRBJ2-3): KAGVTQTPRYLIKTRGQQVTLSCSPISGHRSVSWYQQTPGQGLQFLFEYFSETQRNKGNFPGRFSGRQFSNSRSEMNVSTLELGDSALYLCANSLAAGASTDTQYFGPGTRLTVL.